The 3 T cell receptor beta chains presented below share a single source sample, sequenced in a study of cytomegalovirus exposure and HLA in healthy donors. The PCR was carried out with 60 Vbeta primers and 13 Jbeta primers. The protocol was immunoSEQ multiplex PCR, while the TCRdb copy is restricted to in-frame clones and leaves out a portion. Of about 200,000 clones in the sample, approximately 86% were seen once. Sequenced: PBMCs. Source of these receptors: a woman in her 30s in good health and CMV-seronegative.

This chain links TRBV6-6 with TRBJ2-6, with a possible D match to TRBD1 (6 bases). Per germline, CDR1 MNHNY and CDR2 SVGAGI (reference sequence). The CDR3 runs to 15 residues. V gave up 2 bases and J gave up 3 bases, with 8 bases separating them. The CDR3 region has the DNA TGTGCCAGCAGTTACGGGGGCGGTGGGGCCAACGTCCTGACTTTC. Its protein is CASSYGGGGANVLTF.

The chain couples TRBV9 to TRBJ2-5; D is undetermined. Per the germline V gene, CDR1 is SGDLS and CDR2 is YYNGEE. Trimming pared 4 bases from V and 5 bases from J, leaving 15 bases between. The CDR3 covers 14 residues. CDR3 sequence: CASSPDPRGETQYF. The CDR3 DNA sequence: TGTGCCAGCAGCCCGGATCCCCGCGGCGAGACCCAGTACTTC.

This chain links TRBV6-4 with TRBJ2-1; 7 bases are shared with TRBD2. V shed 4 bases, J shed 5 bases, and the junction held 5 bases outside the gene matches. CDR3 size: 14 residues. Germline values: CDR1 MRHNA, CDR2 SNTAGT. The CDR3 coding sequence is TGTGCCAGCAGTGGGGGGGGTGGACACAATGAGCAGTTCTTC. Its translation: CASSGGGGHNEQFF.